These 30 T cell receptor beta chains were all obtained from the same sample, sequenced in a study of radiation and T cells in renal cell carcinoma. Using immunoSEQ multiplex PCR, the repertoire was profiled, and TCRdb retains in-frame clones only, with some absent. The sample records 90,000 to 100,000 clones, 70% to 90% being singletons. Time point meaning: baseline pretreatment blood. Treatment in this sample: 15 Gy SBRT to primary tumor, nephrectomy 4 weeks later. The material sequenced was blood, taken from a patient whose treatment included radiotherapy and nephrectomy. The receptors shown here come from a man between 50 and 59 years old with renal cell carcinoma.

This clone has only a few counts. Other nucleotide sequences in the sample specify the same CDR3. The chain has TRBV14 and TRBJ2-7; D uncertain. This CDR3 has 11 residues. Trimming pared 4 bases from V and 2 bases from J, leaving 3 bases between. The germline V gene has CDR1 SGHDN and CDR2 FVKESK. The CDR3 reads CASSRTYEQYF. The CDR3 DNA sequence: TGTGCCAGCAGCCGGACCTACGAGCAGTACTTC.

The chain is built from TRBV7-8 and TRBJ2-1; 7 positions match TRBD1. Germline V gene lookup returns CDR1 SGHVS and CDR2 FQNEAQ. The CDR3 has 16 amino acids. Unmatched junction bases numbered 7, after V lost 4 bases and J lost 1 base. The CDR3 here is CASSYPPRGSYNEQFF. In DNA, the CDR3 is TGTGCCAGCAGCTATCCCCCCAGGGGGTCCTACAATGAGCAGTTCTTC.

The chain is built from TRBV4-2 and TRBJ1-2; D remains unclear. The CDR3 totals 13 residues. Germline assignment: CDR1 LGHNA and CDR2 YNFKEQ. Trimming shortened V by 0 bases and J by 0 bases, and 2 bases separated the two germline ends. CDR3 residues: CASSQDTNYGYTF. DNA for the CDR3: TGTGCCAGCAGCCAAGATACTAACTATGGCTACACCTTC.

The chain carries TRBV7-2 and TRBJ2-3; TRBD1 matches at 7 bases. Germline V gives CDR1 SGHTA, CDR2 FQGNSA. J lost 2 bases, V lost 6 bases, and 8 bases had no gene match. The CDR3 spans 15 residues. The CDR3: CASSLMGQPTDTQYF. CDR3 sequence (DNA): TGTGCCAGCAGTCTGATGGGACAGCCCACAGATACGCAGTATTTT.

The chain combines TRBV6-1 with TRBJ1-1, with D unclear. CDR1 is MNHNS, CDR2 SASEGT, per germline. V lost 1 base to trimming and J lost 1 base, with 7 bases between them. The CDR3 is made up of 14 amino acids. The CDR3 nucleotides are TGTGCCAGCAGTGAAGTTTGGCAGAACACTGAAGCTTTCTTT. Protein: CASSEVWQNTEAFF.

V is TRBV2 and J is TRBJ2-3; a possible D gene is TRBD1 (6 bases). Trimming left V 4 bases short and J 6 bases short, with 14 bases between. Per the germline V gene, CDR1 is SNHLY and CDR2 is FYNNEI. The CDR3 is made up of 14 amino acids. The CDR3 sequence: CASSVGGTGDTQYF. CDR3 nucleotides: TGTGCCAGCAGTGTAGGGGGAACTGGGGATACGCAGTATTTT.

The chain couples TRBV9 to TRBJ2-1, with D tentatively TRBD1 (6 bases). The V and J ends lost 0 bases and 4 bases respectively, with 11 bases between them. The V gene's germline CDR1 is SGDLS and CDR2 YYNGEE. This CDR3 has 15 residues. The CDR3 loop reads CASSVAGASYNEQFF. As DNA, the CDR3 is TGTGCCAGCAGCGTAGCAGGGGCGAGTTACAATGAGCAGTTCTTC.

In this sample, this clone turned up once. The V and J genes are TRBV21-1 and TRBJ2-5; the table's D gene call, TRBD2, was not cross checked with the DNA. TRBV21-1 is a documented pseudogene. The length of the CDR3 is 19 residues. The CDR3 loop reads CASSKKNPSSGGIKETQYF. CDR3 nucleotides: TGTGCCAGCAGCAAGAAGAACCCAAGTAGCGGGGGGATTAAAGAGACCCAGTACTTC.

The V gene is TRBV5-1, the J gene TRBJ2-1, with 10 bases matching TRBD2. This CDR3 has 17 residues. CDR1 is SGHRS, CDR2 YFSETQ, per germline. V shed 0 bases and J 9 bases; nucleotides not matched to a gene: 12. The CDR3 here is CASSLGLAGVISGEQFF. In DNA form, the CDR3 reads TGCGCCAGCAGCTTGGGGCTAGCGGGAGTGATTAGCGGTGAGCAGTTCTTC.

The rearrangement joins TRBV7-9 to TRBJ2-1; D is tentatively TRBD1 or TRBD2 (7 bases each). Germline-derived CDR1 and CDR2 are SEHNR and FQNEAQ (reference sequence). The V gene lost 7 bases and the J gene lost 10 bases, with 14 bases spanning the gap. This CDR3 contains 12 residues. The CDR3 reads CASTVQGGEQFF. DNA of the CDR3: TGTGCCAGCACCGTTCAGGGGGGGGAGCAGTTCTTC. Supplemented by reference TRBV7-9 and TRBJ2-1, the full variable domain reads DTGVSQNPRHKITKRGQNVTFRCDPISEHNRLYWYRQTLGQGPEFLTYFQNEAQLEKSRLLSDRFSAERPKGSFSTLEIQRTEQGDSAMYLCASTVQGGEQFFGPGTRLTVL.

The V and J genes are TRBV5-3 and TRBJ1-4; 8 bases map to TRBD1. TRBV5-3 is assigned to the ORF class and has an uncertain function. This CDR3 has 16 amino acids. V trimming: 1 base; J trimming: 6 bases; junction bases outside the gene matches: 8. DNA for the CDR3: TGTGCCAGAAGCTTGAGGACAGGGCGTTTGGATGAAAAACTGTTTTTT. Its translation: CARSLRTGRLDEKLFF.

The CDR3, as DNA: TGTGCCAGCAGCTATTCCCGACTAGTTCCAGATACGCAGTATTTT. It translates to CASSYSRLVPDTQYF. The V and J genes are TRBV7-9 and TRBJ2-3; TRBD2 is a possible D gene (6 bases). Per germline, CDR1 SEHNR and CDR2 FQNEAQ (reference sequence). The CDR3 is 15 residues long. V lost 4 bases and J 4 bases, leaving 15 bases between the germline ends.

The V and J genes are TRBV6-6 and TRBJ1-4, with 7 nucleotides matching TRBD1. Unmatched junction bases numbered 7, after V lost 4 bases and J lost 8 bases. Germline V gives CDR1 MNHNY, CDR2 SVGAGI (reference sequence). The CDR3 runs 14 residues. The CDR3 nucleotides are TGTGCCAGCAGTTGGACAGGTGTCGAGGAAAAACTGTTTTTT. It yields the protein CASSWTGVEEKLFF.

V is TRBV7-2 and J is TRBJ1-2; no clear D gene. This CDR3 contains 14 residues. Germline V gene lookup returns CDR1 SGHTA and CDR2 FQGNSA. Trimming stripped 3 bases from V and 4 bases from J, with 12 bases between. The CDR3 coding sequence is TGTGCCAGCAGCTTGCACGCCGCGGGCTATGGCTACACCTTC. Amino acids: CASSLHAAGYGYTF.

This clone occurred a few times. CDR3 residues: CASSYSRGSNQPQHF. The CDR3 coding sequence is TGTGCCAGCAGTTATTCCCGGGGTAGCAATCAGCCCCAGCATTTT. This chain connects TRBV6-6 to TRBJ1-5, with D unclear. Per the germline V gene, CDR1 is MNHNY and CDR2 is SVGAGI (reference sequence). V lost 3 bases and J lost 0, with 9 bases in between. This CDR3 has 15 amino acids.

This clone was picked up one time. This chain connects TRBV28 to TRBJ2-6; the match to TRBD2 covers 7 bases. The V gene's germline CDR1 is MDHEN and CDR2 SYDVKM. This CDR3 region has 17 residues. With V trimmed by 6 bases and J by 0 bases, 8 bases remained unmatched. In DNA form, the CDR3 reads TGTGCCAGCAGCCCGAGTATAGCGGGCTCTGGGGCCAACGTCCTGACTTTC. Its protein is CASSPSIAGSGANVLTF.

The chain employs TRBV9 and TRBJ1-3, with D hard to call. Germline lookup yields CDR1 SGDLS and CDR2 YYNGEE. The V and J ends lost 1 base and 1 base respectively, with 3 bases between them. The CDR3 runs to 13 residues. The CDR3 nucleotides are TGTGCCAGCAGCGTATCTTCTGGAAACACCATATATTTT. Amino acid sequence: CASSVSSGNTIYF. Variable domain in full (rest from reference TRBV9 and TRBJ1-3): DSGVTQTPKHLITATGQRVTLRCSPRSGDLSVYWYQQSLDQGLQFLIQYYNGEERAKGNILERFSAQQFPDLHSELNLSSLELGDSALYFCASSVSSGNTIYFGEGSWLTVV.

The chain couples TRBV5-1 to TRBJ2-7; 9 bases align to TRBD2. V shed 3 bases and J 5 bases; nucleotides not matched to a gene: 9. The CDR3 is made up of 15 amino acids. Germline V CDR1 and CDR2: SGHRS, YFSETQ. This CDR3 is CASSSRGGAADEQYF. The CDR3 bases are TGCGCCAGCAGCTCCCGCGGGGGGGCGGCCGACGAGCAGTACTTC.

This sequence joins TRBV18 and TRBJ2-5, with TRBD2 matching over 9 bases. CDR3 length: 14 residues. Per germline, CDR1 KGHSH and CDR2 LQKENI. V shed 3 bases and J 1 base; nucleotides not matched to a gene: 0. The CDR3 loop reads CASSPTSGQETQYF. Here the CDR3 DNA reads TGTGCCAGCTCACCGACTAGCGGCCAAGAGACCCAGTACTTC.

CDR3 loop: CASSSTSGGVSDTQYF. CDR3 nucleotide sequence: TGTGCCAGCAGCTCGACTAGCGGGGGTGTATCAGATACGCAGTATTTT. The chain joins TRBV7-6 to TRBJ2-3; 12 bases map to TRBD2. The CDR3 loop spans 16 amino acids. The J segment lost 4 bases and the V segment lost 4 bases, leaving 6 bases of the junction unmatched. The germline gives CDR1 SGHVS, CDR2 FNYEAQ.

CDR3 DNA sequence: TGTGCCAGCTCACCGTTTCTCGGGGGGTCGAACACTGAAGCTTTCTTT. It codes for CASSPFLGGSNTEAFF. This sequence joins TRBV18 and TRBJ1-1; a possible D gene is TRBD1 (5 bases). There are 16 residues in the CDR3. The germline V and J ends were trimmed by 3 bases and 1 base, with 15 bases remaining between them. Germline V CDR1 and CDR2: KGHSH, LQKENI.

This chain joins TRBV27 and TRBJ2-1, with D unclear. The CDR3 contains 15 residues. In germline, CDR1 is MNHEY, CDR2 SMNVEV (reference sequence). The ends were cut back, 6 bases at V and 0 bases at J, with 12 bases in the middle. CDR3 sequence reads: CASRGYSISYNEQFF. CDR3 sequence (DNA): TGTGCCAGCAGGGGGTACTCCATCTCCTACAATGAGCAGTTCTTC.

The DNA of the CDR3 is TGCGCCAGCAGCTTGGGTAGGGGATCCGACTCTGGAAACACCATATATTTT. Protein sequence: CASSLGRGSDSGNTIYF. The rearrangement uses TRBV5-1 and TRBJ1-3, with D perhaps TRBD1 (5 bases). The CDR3 extends over 17 amino acids. The germline gives CDR1 SGHRS, CDR2 YFSETQ. Trimming stripped 0 bases from V and 0 bases from J, with 13 bases between.

The CDR3 DNA reads TGCGCCAGCAGTGAGTCGACAGTTTGGAGCAATCAGCCCCAGCATTTT. This codes for CASSESTVWSNQPQHF. The chain uses TRBV10-2 and TRBJ1-5, with a tentative D call TRBD1 (5 bases). The CDR3 totals 16 residues. Germline V gene data show CDR1 as WSHSY and CDR2 as SAAADI. V dropped 0 bases and J dropped 1 base, with 10 bases sitting between them.

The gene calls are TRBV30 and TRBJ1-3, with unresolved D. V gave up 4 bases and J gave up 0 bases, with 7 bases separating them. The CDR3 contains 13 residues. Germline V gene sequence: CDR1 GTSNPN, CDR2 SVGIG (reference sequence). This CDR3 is CAWNWVSGNTIYF. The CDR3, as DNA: TGTGCCTGGAATTGGGTCTCTGGAAACACCATATATTTT.

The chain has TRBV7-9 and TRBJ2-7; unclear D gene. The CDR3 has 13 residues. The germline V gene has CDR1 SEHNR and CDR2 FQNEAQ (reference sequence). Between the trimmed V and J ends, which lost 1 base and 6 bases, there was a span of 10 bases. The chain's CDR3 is CASSLGHQTEQYF. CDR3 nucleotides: TGTGCCAGCAGCTTAGGACACCAAACCGAGCAGTACTTC. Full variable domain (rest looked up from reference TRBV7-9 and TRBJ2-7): DTGVSQNPRHKITKRGQNVTFRCDPISEHNRLYWYRQTLGQGPEFLTYFQNEAQLEKSRLLSDRFSAERPKGSFSTLEIQRTEQGDSAMYLCASSLGHQTEQYFGPGTRLTVT.

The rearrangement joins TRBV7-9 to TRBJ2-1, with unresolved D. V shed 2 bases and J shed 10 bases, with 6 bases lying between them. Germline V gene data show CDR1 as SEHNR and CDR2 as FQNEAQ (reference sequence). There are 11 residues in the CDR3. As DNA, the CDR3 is TGTGCCAGCAGCTTATCAGTGGAGCAGTTCTTC. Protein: CASSLSVEQFF. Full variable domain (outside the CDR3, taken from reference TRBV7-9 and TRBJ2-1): DTGVSQNPRHKITKRGQNVTFRCDPISEHNRLYWYRQTLGQGPEFLTYFQNEAQLEKSRLLSDRFSAERPKGSFSTLEIQRTEQGDSAMYLCASSLSVEQFFGPGTRLTVL.

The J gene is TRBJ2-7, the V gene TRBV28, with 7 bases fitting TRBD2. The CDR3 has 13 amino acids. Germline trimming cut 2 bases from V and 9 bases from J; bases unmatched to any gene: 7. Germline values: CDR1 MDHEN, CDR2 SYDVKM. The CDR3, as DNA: TGTGCCAGCAGTTTAGCGGGAGTTTATCTGCAGTACTTC. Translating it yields CASSLAGVYLQYF. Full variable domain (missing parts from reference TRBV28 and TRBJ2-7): DVKVTQSSRYLVKRTGEKVFLECVQDMDHENMFWYRQDPGLGLRLIYFSYDVKMKEKGDIPEGYSVSREKKERFSLILESASTNQTSMYLCASSLAGVYLQYFGPGTRLTVT.

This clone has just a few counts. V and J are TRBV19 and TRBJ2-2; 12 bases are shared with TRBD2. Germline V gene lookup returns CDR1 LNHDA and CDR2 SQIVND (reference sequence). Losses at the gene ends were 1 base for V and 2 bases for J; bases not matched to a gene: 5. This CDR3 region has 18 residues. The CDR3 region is CASSIGRLAGVNTGELFF. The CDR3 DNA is TGTGCCAGTAGTATAGGTCGACTAGCGGGGGTCAACACCGGGGAGCTGTTTTTT.

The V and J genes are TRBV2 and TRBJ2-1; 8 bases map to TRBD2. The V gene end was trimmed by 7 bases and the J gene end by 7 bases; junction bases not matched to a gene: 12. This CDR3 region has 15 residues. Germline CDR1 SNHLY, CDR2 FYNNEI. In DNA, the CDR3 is TGTGCCAGCATCAAAAGGGGGACTAGTGATAATGAGCAGTTCTTC. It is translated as CASIKRGTSDNEQFF.